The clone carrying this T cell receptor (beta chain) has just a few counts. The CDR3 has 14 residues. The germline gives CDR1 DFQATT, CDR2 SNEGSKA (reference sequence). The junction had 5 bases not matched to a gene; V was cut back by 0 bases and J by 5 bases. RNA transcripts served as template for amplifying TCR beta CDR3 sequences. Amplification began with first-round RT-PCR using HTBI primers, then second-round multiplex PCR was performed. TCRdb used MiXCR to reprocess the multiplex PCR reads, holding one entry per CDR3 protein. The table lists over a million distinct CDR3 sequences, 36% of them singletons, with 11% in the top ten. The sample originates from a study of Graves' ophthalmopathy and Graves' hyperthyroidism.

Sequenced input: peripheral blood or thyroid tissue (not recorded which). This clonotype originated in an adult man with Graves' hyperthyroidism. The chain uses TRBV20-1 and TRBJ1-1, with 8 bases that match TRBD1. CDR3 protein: CSARDRTGRTEAFF. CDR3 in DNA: TGCAGTGCTAGAGATCGGACAGGGCGAACTGAAGCTTTCTTT.